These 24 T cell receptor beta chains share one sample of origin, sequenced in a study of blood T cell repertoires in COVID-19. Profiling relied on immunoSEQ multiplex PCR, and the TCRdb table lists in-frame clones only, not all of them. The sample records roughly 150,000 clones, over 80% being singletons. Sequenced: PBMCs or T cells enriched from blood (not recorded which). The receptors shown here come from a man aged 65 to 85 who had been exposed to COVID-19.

The CDR3 is CASSPTPYYEQYF. CDR3 bases: TGTGCCAGCAGCCCGACACCTTACTACGAGCAGTACTTC. This chain uses TRBV6-2 or TRBV6-3 with TRBJ2-7; D gene ambiguous. The CDR3 length is 13 residues. Germline CDR1 is MNHEY and CDR2 is SVGEGT. Trimming stripped 6 bases from V and 3 bases from J, with 12 bases between.

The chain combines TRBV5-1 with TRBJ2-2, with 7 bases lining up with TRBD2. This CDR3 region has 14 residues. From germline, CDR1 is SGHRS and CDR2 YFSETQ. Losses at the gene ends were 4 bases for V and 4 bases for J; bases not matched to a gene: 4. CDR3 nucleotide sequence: TGCGCCAGCAGCCGGGACTACTCCACCGGGGAGCTGTTTTTT. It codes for CASSRDYSTGELFF.

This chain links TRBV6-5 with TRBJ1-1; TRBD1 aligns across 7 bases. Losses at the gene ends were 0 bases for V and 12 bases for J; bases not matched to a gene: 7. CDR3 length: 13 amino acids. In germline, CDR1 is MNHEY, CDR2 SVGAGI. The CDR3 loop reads CASSYSPDRVPFF. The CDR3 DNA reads TGTGCCAGCAGTTACTCCCCTGACAGGGTACCTTTCTTT.

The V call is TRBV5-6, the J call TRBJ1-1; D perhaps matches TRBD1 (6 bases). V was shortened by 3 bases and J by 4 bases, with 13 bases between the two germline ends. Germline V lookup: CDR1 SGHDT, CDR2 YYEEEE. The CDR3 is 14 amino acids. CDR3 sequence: CASSSLQGSTEAFF. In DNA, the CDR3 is TGTGCCAGCAGCTCGCTACAGGGCTCCACTGAAGCTTTCTTT.

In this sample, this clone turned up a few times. The CDR3 loop is CASSRGQGINEKLFF. The CDR3 coding sequence is TGCGCCAGCAGCCGGGGACAGGGAATTAATGAAAAACTGTTTTTT. This sequence joins TRBV4-1 and TRBJ1-4; TRBD1 agrees at 9 bases. Trimming took 4 bases from V and 4 from J; bases not matched to a gene: 4. The CDR3 has 15 residues. Looked up from germline, CDR1 is MGHRA and CDR2 is YSYEKL.

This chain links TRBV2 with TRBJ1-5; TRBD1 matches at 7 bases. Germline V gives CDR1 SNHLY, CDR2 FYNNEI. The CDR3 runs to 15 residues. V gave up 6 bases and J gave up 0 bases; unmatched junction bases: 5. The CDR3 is CASRGTVYSNQPQHF. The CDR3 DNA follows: TGTGCCAGCAGGGGGACAGTCTATAGCAATCAGCCCCAGCATTTT.

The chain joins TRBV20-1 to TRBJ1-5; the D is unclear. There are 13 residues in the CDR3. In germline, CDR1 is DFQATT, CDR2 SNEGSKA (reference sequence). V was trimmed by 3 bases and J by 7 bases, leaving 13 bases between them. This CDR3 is CSASVSGEQPQHF. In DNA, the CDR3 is TGCAGTGCTAGTGTATCGGGAGAGCAGCCCCAGCATTTT.

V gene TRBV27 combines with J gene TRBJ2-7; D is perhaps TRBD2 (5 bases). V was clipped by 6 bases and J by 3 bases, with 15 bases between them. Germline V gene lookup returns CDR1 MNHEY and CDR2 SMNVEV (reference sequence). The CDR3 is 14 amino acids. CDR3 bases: TGTGCCAGCAGAACCGACGGGGTAGGCTACGAGCAGTACTTC. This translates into CASRTDGVGYEQYF.

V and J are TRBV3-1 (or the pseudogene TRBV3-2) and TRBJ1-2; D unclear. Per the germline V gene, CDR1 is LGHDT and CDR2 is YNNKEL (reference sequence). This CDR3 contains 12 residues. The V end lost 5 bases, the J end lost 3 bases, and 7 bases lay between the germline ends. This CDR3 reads CASSGPHYGYTF. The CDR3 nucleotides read TGTGCCAGCAGCGGGCCCCACTATGGCTACACCTTC.

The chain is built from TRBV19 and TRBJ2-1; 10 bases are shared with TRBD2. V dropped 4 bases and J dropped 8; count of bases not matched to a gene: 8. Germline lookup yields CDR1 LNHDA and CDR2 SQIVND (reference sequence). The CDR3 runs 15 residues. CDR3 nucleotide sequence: TGTGCCAGTAGTACTCAAGCGGGGGGGTTATATGAGCAGTTCTTC. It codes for CASSTQAGGLYEQFF.

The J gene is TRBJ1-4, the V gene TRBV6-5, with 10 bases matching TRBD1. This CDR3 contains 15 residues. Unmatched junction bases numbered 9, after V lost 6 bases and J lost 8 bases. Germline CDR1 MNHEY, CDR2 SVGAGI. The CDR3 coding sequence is TGTGCCAGCAGCTTCGCCGGGGACAGGGGCGAAAAACTGTTTTTT. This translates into CASSFAGDRGEKLFF.

CDR3 in DNA: TGTGCCAGCAGTTTTGCGGCAGACACAGATACGCAGTATTTT. It codes for CASSFAADTDTQYF. The chain recombines TRBV28 with TRBJ2-3; D gene uncertain. The V and J ends lost 3 bases and 2 bases respectively, with 9 bases between them. Germline V gene data show CDR1 as MDHEN and CDR2 as SYDVKM. This CDR3 contains 14 residues.

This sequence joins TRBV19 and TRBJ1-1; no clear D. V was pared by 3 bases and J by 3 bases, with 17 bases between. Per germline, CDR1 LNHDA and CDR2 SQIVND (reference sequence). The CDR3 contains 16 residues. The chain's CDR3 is CASSMGAWRLYTEAFF. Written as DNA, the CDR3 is TGTGCCAGTAGTATGGGAGCGTGGAGATTGTACACTGAAGCTTTCTTT.

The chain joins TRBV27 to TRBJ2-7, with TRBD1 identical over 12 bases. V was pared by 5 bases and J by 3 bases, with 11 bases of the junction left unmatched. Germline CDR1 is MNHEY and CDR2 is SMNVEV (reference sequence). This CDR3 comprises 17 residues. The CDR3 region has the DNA TGTGCCAGCAGTACGTACCTGGGACAGGGGGCGGTCTACGAGCAGTACTTC. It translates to CASSTYLGQGAVYEQYF.

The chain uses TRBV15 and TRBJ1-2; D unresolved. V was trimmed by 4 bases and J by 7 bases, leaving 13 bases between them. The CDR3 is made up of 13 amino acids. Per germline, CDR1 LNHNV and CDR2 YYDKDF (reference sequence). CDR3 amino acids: CATSIGRGSGYTF. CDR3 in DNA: TGTGCCACCAGCATAGGACGGGGATCTGGCTACACCTTC.

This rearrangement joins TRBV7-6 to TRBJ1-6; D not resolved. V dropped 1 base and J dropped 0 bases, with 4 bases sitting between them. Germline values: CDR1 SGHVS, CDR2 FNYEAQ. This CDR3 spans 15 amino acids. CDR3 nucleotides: TGTGCCAGCAGCTTAGGGAGCTCCTATAATTCACCCCTCCACTTT. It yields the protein CASSLGSSYNSPLHF.

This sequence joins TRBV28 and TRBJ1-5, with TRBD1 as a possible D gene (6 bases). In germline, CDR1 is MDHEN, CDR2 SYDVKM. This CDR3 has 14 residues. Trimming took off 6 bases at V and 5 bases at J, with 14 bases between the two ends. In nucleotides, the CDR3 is TGTGCCAGCAGCCGTGGACAGATCGATCAGCCCCAGCATTTT. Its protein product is CASSRGQIDQPQHF.

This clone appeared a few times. CDR3 amino acids: CASSKMGPSTDTQYF. The CDR3 coding sequence is TGTGCCAGCAGCAAAATGGGGCCTAGCACAGATACGCAGTATTTT. The chain couples TRBV7-2 to TRBJ2-3; D is perhaps TRBD1 (5 bases). This CDR3 comprises 15 residues. Germline CDR1 SGHTA, CDR2 FQGNSA. Trimming left V 5 bases short and J 0 bases short, with 12 bases between. Complete variable domain (other parts from reference TRBV7-2 and TRBJ2-3): GAGVSQSPSNKVTEKGKDVELRCDPISGHTALYWYRQSLGQGLEFLIYFQGNSAPDKSGLPSDRFSAERTGGSVSTLTIQRTQQEDSAVYLCASSKMGPSTDTQYFGPGTRLTVL.

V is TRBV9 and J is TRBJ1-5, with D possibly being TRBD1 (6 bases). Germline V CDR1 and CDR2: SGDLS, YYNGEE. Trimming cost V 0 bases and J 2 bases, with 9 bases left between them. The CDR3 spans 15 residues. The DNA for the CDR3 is TGTGCCAGCAGCGTAGAAGCAGGGGGCAATCAGCCCCAGCATTTT. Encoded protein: CASSVEAGGNQPQHF.

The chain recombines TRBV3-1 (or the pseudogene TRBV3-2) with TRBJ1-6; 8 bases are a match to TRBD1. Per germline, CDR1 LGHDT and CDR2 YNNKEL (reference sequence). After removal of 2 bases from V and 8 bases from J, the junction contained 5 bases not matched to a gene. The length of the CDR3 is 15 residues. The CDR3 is CASSQPQGVDSPLHF. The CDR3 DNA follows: TGTGCCAGCAGCCAACCACAGGGGGTGGATTCACCCCTCCACTTT.

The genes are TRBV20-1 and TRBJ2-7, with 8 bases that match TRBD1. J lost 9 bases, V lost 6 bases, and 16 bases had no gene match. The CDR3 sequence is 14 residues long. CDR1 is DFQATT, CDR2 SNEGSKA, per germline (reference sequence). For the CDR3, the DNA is TGCAGTGCCAGTGATGGACAGGGTAGGCTCGGGCAGTACTTC. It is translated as CSASDGQGRLGQYF.

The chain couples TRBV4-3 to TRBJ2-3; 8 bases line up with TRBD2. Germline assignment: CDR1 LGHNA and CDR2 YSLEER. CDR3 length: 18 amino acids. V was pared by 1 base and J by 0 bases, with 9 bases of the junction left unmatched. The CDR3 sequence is CASSQVLASGSSTDTQYF. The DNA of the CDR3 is TGCGCCAGCAGCCAAGTGTTGGCTAGCGGGTCTAGCACAGATACGCAGTATTTT.

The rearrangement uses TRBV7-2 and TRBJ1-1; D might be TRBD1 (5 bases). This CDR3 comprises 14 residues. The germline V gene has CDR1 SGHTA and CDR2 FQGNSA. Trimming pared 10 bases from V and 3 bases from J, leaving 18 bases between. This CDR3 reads CATKRGDLHTEAFF. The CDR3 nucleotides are TGTGCCACTAAACGGGGGGATCTTCACACTGAAGCTTTCTTT.

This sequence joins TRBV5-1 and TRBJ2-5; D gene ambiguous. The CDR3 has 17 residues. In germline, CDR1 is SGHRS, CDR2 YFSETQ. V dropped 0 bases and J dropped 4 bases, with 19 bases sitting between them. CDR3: CASSLGSRPPSGETQYF. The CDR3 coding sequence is TGCGCCAGCAGCTTGGGTTCCAGGCCTCCCTCCGGAGAGACCCAGTACTTC.